This is a list of T cell receptor beta chains from one sample in a study of blood T cells in healthy people across ages. TCRdb re-called the 5' RACE reads through MiXCR, storing one row per CDR3 protein. Altogether around 1,000,000 distinct CDR3 sequences are present, 30% to 40% being singletons, with the ten largest covering 10% to 15%. Input material: blood. These TCRs come from a man in his late teens or twenties in good health. The CDR3 runs from the conserved cysteine through the conserved F or W. A D gene is named only where the DNA matches it firmly. Not all rows give a size; the values are once, few, many and, for expanded clones, a class.

>.|.|15|TRBJ1-2|TRBV6-5
TGTGCCAGCAGTTACTCGAACCGTCCGGACTATGGCTACACCTTC
CASSYSNRPDYGYTF
>.|.|15|TRBJ1-5|TRBV7-2
TGTGCCAGCAGCTTAGTGCTGGCGGAAAATCAGCCCCAGCATTTT
CASSLVLAENQPQHF
>.|.|15|TRBJ2-2|TRBV7-2
TGTGCCAGCAGCTTAGAGATAGGCGTCACCGGGGAGCTGTTTTTT
CASSLEIGVTGELFF
>.|.|13|TRBJ2-7|TRBV20-1
TGCAGTGCTAGAGACCCAGGTGGCCACGAGCAGTACTTC
CSARDPGGHEQYF
>.|.|15|TRBJ1-1|TRBV9
TGTGCCAGCAGCGTAGCGGTGGGGCGAAGCACTGAAGCTTTCTTT
CASSVAVGRSTEAFF
>.|TRBD1|15|TRBJ1-6|TRBV5-6
TGTGCCAGCAGGTGGGGACAGGGAAATAATTCACCCCTCCACTTT
CASRWGQGNNSPLHF
>few|.|15|TRBJ2-1|TRBV6-2/TRBV6-3
TGTGCCAGCAGCTTACGACTGGAGCTCAACAATGAGCAGTTCTTC
CASSLRLELNNEQFF
>.|TRBD1|14|TRBJ1-4|TRBV20-1
TGCAGTGCTGTTCCGGGACAGGGGGATGAAAAACTGTTTTTT
CSAVPGQGDEKLFF
>.|.|14|TRBJ1-1|TRBV5-1
TGCGCCAGCAGCTTTGAGGACAATGGAGCTGAAGCTTTCTTT
CASSFEDNGAEAFF
>few|.|11|TRBJ2-7|TRBV6-6
TGTGCCAGCAGTTTCGCCGGCGAACGGTACTTC
CASSFAGERYF
>.|.|19|TRBJ1-6|TRBV28
TGTGCCAGCAGTTTTATTCCCGTAGGCCTCAACTCCTATAATTCACCCCTCCACTTT
CASSFIPVGLNSYNSPLHF
>.|.|16|TRBJ1-1|TRBV2
TGTGCCAGCAGTTCTCACGGACCTCTAAGAGGCACTGAAGCTTTCTTT
CASSSHGPLRGTEAFF
>.|TRBD1|14|TRBJ1-2|TRBV20-1
TGCAGTGCTAGGGAAGGGGGCAAAGACTATGGCTACACCTTC
CSAREGGKDYGYTF
>.|.|15|TRBJ1-5|TRBV4-3
TGCGCCAGCAGCCAAGATTCTGGTCGGAATCAGCCCCAGCATTTT
CASSQDSGRNQPQHF
>.|.|17|TRBJ1-5|TRBV15
TGTGCCACCAGCAGAGATGCGTTTGCGACAGACAATCAGCCCCAGCATTTT
CATSRDAFATDNQPQHF
>.|.|14|TRBJ1-5|TRBV12-3/TRBV12-4
TGTGCCAGCAGTCCCCGACCACCTAATCAGCCCCAGCATTTT
CASSPRPPNQPQHF
>.|.|12|TRBJ2-7|TRBV30
TGTGCCTGGAGTGTAGGCTGGTACGAGCAGTACTTC
CAWSVGWYEQYF
>few|.|14|TRBJ2-1|TRBV7-2
TGTGCCAGCAGCTTAGCATCGGGACGCAATGAGCAGTTCTTC
CASSLASGRNEQFF
>few|.|13|TRBJ2-3|TRBV10-3
TGTGCCATCAGTGAAGAACGACAGGATACGCAGTATTTT
CAISEERQDTQYF
>once|TRBD2|13|TRBJ2-3|TRBV18
TGTGCCAGCTCAGCGGGAGGGCACGATACGCAGTATTTT
CASSAGGHDTQYF
>.|.|14|TRBJ1-2|TRBV6-5
TGTGCCAGCAGTTACTCAAGGCAGAACTATGGCTACACCTTC
CASSYSRQNYGYTF
>few|.|14|TRBJ1-5|TRBV7-8
TGTGCCAGCAGCTTGGCAGGGATGGGTCAGCCCCAGCATTTT
CASSLAGMGQPQHF
>.|.|11|TRBJ2-7|TRBV3-1
TGTGCCAGCAGCCAAGCCGTCGAGCAGTACTTC
CASSQAVEQYF
>many|.|12|TRBJ1-4|TRBV7-2
TGTGCCAGCAGCTTAGCGCCCGGAAAACTGTTTTTT
CASSLAPGKLFF
>many|.|13|TRBJ1-2|TRBV12-3/TRBV12-4
TGTGCCAGCAGTCCACCTACAGGGTATGGCTACACCTTC
CASSPPTGYGYTF
>.|TRBD1|15|TRBJ2-1|TRBV18
TGTGCCAGCTCCCGGTCCTACAGGGGTAGGGATGAGCAGTTCTTC
CASSRSYRGRDEQFF
>.|TRBD1|14|TRBJ1-2|TRBV20-1
TGCAGTGCTAGTTCTACAGGGGGCGGCTATGACTACACCTTC
CSASSTGGGYDYTF
>.|.|13|TRBJ2-3|TRBV20-1
TGCAGTGCTAGCCCTGGACTACTTGATACGCGGTATTTT
CSASPGLLDTRYF
>few|.|16|TRBJ1-4|TRBV10-3
TGTGCCATCAGTGATTATGGGGACTCAACTAATGAAAAACTGTTTTTT
CAISDYGDSTNEKLFF
>.|.|17|TRBJ1-4|TRBV6-2/TRBV6-3
TGTGCCAGCAGTTACTCGAGATCCGGCATAGAGGATGAAAAACTGTTTTTT
CASSYSRSGIEDEKLFF
>.|.|15|TRBJ1-4|TRBV7-9
TGTGCCAGCAGCACCGGGTTGGCAACTAATGAAAAACTGTTTTTT
CASSTGLATNEKLFF
>.|TRBD1|15|TRBJ1-6|TRBV20-1
TGCAGTGCTAGAGGGGGGACAGGGAGGGATTCACCCCTCCACTTT
CSARGGTGRDSPLHF
>few|.|13|TRBJ1-1|TRBV7-2
TGTGCCAGCAGCTCCCGACAATACACTGAAGCTTTCTTT
CASSSRQYTEAFF
>many|.|15|TRBJ2-7|TRBV4-1
TGCGCCAGCAGCCAAGAGTCCGGGGGCGGGTACGAGCAGTACTTC
CASSQESGGGYEQYF